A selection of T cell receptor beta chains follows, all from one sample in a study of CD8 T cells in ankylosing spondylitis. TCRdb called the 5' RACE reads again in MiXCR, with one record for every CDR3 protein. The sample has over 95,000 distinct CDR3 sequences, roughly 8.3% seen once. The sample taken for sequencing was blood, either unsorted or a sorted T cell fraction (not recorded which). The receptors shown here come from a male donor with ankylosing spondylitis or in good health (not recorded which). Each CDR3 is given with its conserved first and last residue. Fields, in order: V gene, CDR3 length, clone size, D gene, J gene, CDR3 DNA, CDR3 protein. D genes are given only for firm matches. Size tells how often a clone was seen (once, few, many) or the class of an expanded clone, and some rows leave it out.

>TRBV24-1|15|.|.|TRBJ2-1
TGTGCCACCAGTGATCCGCAGGGGCGTTACAATGAGCAGTTCTTC
CATSDPQGRYNEQFF
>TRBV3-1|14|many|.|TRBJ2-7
TGTGCCAGCAGCCAATTTTTAACGTCCCACGAGCAGTACTTC
CASSQFLTSHEQYF
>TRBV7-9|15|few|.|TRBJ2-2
TGTGCCAGCATCATAGGGACGTTTAGCACCGGGGAGCTGTTTTTT
CASIIGTFSTGELFF
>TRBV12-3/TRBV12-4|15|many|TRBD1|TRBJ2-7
TGTGCCAGCAGCCTTATGACAGGGACCCTCTACGAGCAGTACTTC
CASSLMTGTLYEQYF
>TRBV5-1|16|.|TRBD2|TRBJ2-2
TGCGCCAGCAGCTTGTATACTAGCGGGAGTATCGGGGAGCTGTTTTTT
CASSLYTSGSIGELFF
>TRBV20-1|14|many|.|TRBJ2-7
TGCAGTGCTAACCAAGCGACCCGTACCTACGAGCAGTACTTC
CSANQATRTYEQYF
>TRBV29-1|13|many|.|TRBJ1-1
TGCAGCGTTGAAGATGGGGCGAACACTGAAGCTTTCTTT
CSVEDGANTEAFF
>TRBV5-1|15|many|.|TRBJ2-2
TGCGCCAGCAGCTTCGAGCTGGCCTACACCGGGGAGCTGTTTTTT
CASSFELAYTGELFF
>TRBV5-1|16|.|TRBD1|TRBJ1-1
TGCGCCAGCAGCTACCGGACAGGGGGCATACACACTGAAGCTTTCTTT
CASSYRTGGIHTEAFF
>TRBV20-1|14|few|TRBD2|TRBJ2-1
TGCAGTGCTACGTGGCTAGCGGGAGATGGTGAGCAGTTCTTC
CSATWLAGDGEQFF
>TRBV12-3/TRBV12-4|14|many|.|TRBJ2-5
TGTGCCAGCAGTTTTCGGCTCCTCCAAGAGACCCAGTACTTC
CASSFRLLQETQYF
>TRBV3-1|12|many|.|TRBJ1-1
TGTGCCAGCAGCCAAGATAAGACTGAAGCTTTCTTT
CASSQDKTEAFF
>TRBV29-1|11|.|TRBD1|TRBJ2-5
TGCAGCCTCTCGACAGGGGGAACCCAGTACTTC
CSLSTGGTQYF
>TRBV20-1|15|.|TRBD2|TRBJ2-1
TGCAGTGCTAGAAAAGCGGGAGTCCCCCGGGGTGAGCTGTTCTTC
CSARKAGVPRGELFF
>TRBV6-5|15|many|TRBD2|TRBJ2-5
TGTGCCAGCAGTTACTCACTAGCGGGCCGGCAGACCCAGTACTTC
CASSYSLAGRQTQYF
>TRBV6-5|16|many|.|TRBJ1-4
TGTGCCAGCAGTTCCGGGGGGGTTTGGCAAGGCGAAAAACTGTTTTTT
CASSSGGVWQGEKLFF
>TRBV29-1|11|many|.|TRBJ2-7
TGCAGCGTTGAGAACAGCTACGAGCAGTACTTC
CSVENSYEQYF
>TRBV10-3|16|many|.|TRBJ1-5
TGTGCCATCAGTGAGTCGACCGGGGGTACCGATCAGCCCCAGCATTTT
CAISESTGGTDQPQHF
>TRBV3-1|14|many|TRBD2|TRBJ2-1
TGTGCCAGCAGCCAAGAGGGGACTAGTGGTGAGCAGTTCTTC
CASSQEGTSGEQFF
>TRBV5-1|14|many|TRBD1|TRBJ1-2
TGCGCCAGCAGCTTGGACAGGGGGCCGTATGGCTACACCTTC
CASSLDRGPYGYTF
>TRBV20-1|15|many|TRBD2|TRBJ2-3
TGCAGTGCCCCGGGAGGACGGAGGAGCACAGATACGCAGTATTTT
CSAPGGRRSTDTQYF
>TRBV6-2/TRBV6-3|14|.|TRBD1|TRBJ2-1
TGTGCCAGCAGCCGGACAGGGATCAACAATGAGCAGTTCTTC
CASSRTGINNEQFF
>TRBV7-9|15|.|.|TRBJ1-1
TGTGTCAGCAGCACCCGGGGTGGGGTGAACACTGAAGCTTTCTTT
CVSSTRGGVNTEAFF
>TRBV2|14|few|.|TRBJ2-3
TGTGCCAGCAGCGCTGTCAGCGAGGTAGATACGCAGTATTTT
CASSAVSEVDTQYF